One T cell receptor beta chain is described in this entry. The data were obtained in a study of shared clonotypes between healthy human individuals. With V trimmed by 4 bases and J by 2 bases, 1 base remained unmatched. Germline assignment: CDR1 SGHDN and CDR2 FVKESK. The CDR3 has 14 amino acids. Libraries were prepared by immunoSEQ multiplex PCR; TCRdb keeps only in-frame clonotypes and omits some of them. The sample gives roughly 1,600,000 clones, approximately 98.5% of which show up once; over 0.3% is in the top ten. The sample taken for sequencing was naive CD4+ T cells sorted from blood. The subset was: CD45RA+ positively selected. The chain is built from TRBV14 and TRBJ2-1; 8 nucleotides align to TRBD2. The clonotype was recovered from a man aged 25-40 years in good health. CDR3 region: CASSRLAPYNEQFF. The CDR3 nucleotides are TGTGCCAGCAGCCGACTAGCGCCCTACAATGAGCAGTTCTTC.